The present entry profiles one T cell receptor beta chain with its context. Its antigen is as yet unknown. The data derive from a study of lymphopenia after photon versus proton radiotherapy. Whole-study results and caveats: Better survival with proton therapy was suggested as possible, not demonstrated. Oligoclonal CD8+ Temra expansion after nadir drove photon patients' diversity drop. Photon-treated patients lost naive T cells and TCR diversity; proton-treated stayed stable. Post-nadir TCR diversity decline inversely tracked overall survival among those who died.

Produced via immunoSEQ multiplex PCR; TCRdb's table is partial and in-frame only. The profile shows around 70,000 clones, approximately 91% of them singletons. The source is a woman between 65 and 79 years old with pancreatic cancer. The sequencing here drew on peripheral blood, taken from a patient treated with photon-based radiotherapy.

CDR3 nucleotide sequence: TGTGCCAGCAGTGAAGCGCTTCGAGCAGATACGCAGTATTTT. Translation gives CASSEALRADTQYF. The rearrangement uses TRBV2 and TRBJ2-3; D not resolved. This CDR3 has 14 residues. Trimming removed 0 bases at V and 4 bases at J, with 8 bases between. In germline, CDR1 is SNHLY, CDR2 FYNNEI.